These 10 T cell receptor beta chains came from one sample sequenced in a study of blood T cell repertoires in COVID-19. Profiled with immunoSEQ multiplex PCR; TCRdb holds only in-frame clones, not every one. This table has tens of thousands of clones, over 75% appearing once. What was sequenced was peripheral blood. The receptors were sampled from a man in his fifties or sixties with active COVID-19.

This clone was detected once. DNA of the CDR3: TGTGCCAGCAGCATCAGGGGGCACGAGCAGTACTTC. It translates to CASSIRGHEQYF. The chain couples TRBV13 to TRBJ2-7; 8 nucleotides line up with TRBD1. Germline CDR1 and CDR2: PRHDT and FYEKMQ (reference sequence). The CDR3 is 12 residues long. With V trimmed by 5 bases and J by 5 bases, 2 bases remained unmatched.

This chain links TRBV5-1 with TRBJ2-7; possible D gene TRBD1, 5 bases. Between the trimmed V and J ends, which lost 2 bases and 1 base, there was a span of 10 bases. Germline V gene data show CDR1 as SGHRS and CDR2 as YFSETQ. The CDR3 has 14 residues. In DNA form, the CDR3 reads TGCGCCAGCAGCTTTACCAGGGAATCCTACGAGCAGTACTTC. It specifies CASSFTRESYEQYF. Full variable domain (missing parts from reference TRBV5-1 and TRBJ2-7): KAGVTQTPRYLIKTRGQQVTLSCSPISGHRSVSWYQQTPGQGLQFLFEYFSETQRNKGNFPGRFSGRQFSNSRSEMNVSTLELGDSALYLCASSFTRESYEQYFGPGTRLTVT.

The rearrangement links TRBV7-9 to TRBJ1-2, with D possibly being TRBD1 (6 bases). The CDR3 runs to 14 residues. Germline CDR1 SEHNR, CDR2 FQNEAQ (reference sequence). The V end was cut by 1 base, the J end by 3 bases, with 9 bases between. The CDR3 DNA follows: TGTGCCAGCAGCTTAGGGGGGCTCGACTATGGCTACACCTTC. Translated, it gives CASSLGGLDYGYTF. Complete variable domain (other parts from reference TRBV7-9 and TRBJ1-2): DTGVSQNPRHKITKRGQNVTFRCDPISEHNRLYWYRQTLGQGPEFLTYFQNEAQLEKSRLLSDRFSAERPKGSFSTLEIQRTEQGDSAMYLCASSLGGLDYGYTFGSGTRLTVV.

The chain uses TRBV30 and TRBJ2-5; 9 nucleotides match TRBD1. The length of the CDR3 is 14 residues. J lost 4 bases, V lost 3 bases, and 6 bases had no gene match. The germline gives CDR1 GTSNPN, CDR2 SVGIG (reference sequence). The CDR3 nucleotides are TGTGCCTGGAGACCCACAGGGGGCTCAGAGACCCAGTACTTC. As protein: CAWRPTGGSETQYF.

This rearrangement joins TRBV7-2 to TRBJ2-3; D is uncertain. V lost 1 base and J 1 base, leaving 6 bases between the germline ends. The germline V gene encodes CDR1 SGHTA and CDR2 FQGNSA. The CDR3 sequence is 14 residues long. This chain's CDR3 is CASSLGSGTDTQYF. CDR3 bases: TGTGCCAGCAGCTTAGGGAGCGGCACAGATACGCAGTATTTT.

The chain links TRBV28 to TRBJ1-2; D is unresolved. Germline loops: CDR1 MDHEN, CDR2 SYDVKM. CDR3 size: 16 residues. V lost 5 bases and J lost 4, with 20 bases in between. The CDR3 region is CASSPSRNGEGYGYTF. The CDR3 DNA reads as TGTGCCAGCAGTCCATCACGAAACGGGGAGGGCTATGGCTACACCTTC.

The chain recombines TRBV5-6 with TRBJ2-7, with 10 bases matching TRBD2. V lost 4 bases, J lost 0 bases, and 10 bases stayed unmatched. This CDR3 spans 17 amino acids. CDR1 and CDR2 (germline): SGHDT, YYEEEE. As DNA, the CDR3 is TGTGCCAGCAGCCTACGACTAGCGGGCCTCCGCTCCTACGAGCAGTACTTC. Translating it yields CASSLRLAGLRSYEQYF.

The rearrangement joins TRBV18 to TRBJ2-7; TRBD1 matches 11 bases. After removal of 3 bases from V and 3 bases from J, the junction contained 4 bases not matched to a gene. The length of the CDR3 is 15 residues. Germline-derived CDR1 and CDR2 are KGHSH and LQKENI. As DNA, the CDR3 is TGTGCCAGCTCACCTGTCGGGACAGGGGGCTACGAGCAGTACTTC. It yields the protein CASSPVGTGGYEQYF. Supplemented by reference TRBV18 and TRBJ2-7, the full variable domain reads NAGVMQNPRHLVRRRGQEARLRCSPMKGHSHVYWYRQLPEEGLKFMVYLQKENIIDESGMPKERFSAEFPKEGPSILRIQQVVRGDSAAYFCASSPVGTGGYEQYFGPGTRLTVT.

In this sample, this clone turned up once. The chain employs TRBV14 and TRBJ2-7; D is unresolved. The CDR3 consists of 15 residues. The germline gives CDR1 SGHDN, CDR2 FVKESK. V lost 0 bases to trimming and J lost 0 bases, with 9 bases between them. For the CDR3, the DNA is TGTGCCAGCAGCCAAGATAGTCACTTCTCCTACGAGCAGTACTTC. This sequence encodes CASSQDSHFSYEQYF.

This clone was seen a few times. The chain is built from TRBV9 and TRBJ1-1; a weak D match, TRBD1 (6 bases). The CDR3 runs to 14 residues. Per germline, CDR1 SGDLS and CDR2 YYNGEE. V gave up 4 bases and J gave up 5 bases, with 15 bases separating them. CDR3 sequence (DNA): TGTGCCAGCAGCTTACTGCCCGACAGGACTGAAGCTTTCTTT. Translating it yields CASSLLPDRTEAFF. Combining the CDR3 with reference TRBV9 and TRBJ1-1 gives the whole variable domain DSGVTQTPKHLITATGQRVTLRCSPRSGDLSVYWYQQSLDQGLQFLIQYYNGEERAKGNILERFSAQQFPDLHSELNLSSLELGDSALYFCASSLLPDRTEAFFGQGTRLTVV.